The 23 T cell receptor beta chains below come from one sample, sequenced in a study of control samples from healthy donors and cancer patients. Data came from immunoSEQ multiplex PCR; TCRdb stores just in-frame clones and leaves some out. The sample contains roughly 100,000 clones, 80% to 95% of which appear only once. Material for sequencing was blood. The origin of the receptors is a human donor in good health. The donor label of this sample is uncertain.

This chain joins TRBV27 and TRBJ1-1; TRBD1 might be the D (5 bases). CDR1 is MNHEY and CDR2 is SMNVEV in the germline V gene (reference sequence). CDR3 length: 14 residues. V shed 6 bases and J shed 1 base, with 12 bases lying between them. The CDR3 DNA is TGTGCCAGCAGAGATCTGGGGGAGAACACTGAAGCTTTCTTT. Its protein product is CASRDLGENTEAFF.

The chain joins TRBV4-2 to TRBJ1-5; no clear D. V was trimmed by 0 bases and J by 5 bases, leaving 5 bases between them. The CDR3 sequence is 13 residues long. The V gene's germline CDR1 is LGHNA and CDR2 YNFKEQ. The CDR3 here is CASSQEAYQPQHF. The CDR3 nucleotides are TGTGCCAGCAGCCAAGAAGCGTATCAGCCCCAGCATTTT.

The chain uses TRBV12-5 and TRBJ2-1; D might be TRBD1 or TRBD2, each matching 6 bases. Per germline, CDR1 LGHNT and CDR2 FRNRAP. The V gene lost 6 bases and the J gene lost 5 bases, with 14 bases spanning the gap. CDR3 length: 14 amino acids. The CDR3: CASGAGHGNNEQFF. CDR3 DNA sequence: TGTGCTAGTGGCGCGGGACACGGGAACAATGAGCAGTTCTTC.

The table lists this clone with a count of one. The chain couples TRBV28 to TRBJ1-2, with a possible D match to TRBD1 (5 bases). CDR1 is MDHEN and CDR2 is SYDVKM in the germline V gene. The CDR3 consists of 18 residues. V gave up 1 base and J gave up 1 base, with 19 bases separating them. CDR3 coding DNA: TGTGCCAGCAGTTTATTAGGGACCATCAACCTGAATAACTATGGCTACACCTTC. Residues: CASSLLGTINLNNYGYTF.

This chain connects TRBV25-1 to TRBJ2-7; 9 nucleotides agree with TRBD1. Germline trimming cut 6 bases from V and 3 bases from J; bases unmatched to any gene: 6. The CDR3 covers 14 residues. Germline assignment: CDR1 MGHDK and CDR2 SYGVNS. CDR3 amino acids: CASRTGTGIYEQYF. The CDR3 coding sequence is TGTGCCAGCAGAACCGGGACAGGGATCTACGAGCAGTACTTC.

This chain links TRBV7-2 with TRBJ1-6; D may be TRBD1 (6 bases). The CDR3 spans 16 residues. Germline CDR1 reads SGHTA; CDR2 reads FQGNSA. With 4 bases removed from V and 8 bases from J, the gap between germline ends came to 18 bases. CDR3 protein: CASSSRYRAEDSPLHF. As DNA, the CDR3 is TGTGCCAGCAGCTCCCGATACAGGGCTGAGGATTCACCCCTCCACTTT.

The CDR3 reads CASSPEGEVGEQFF. DNA of the CDR3: TGTGCCAGCAGCCCAGAGGGGGAAGTCGGTGAGCAGTTCTTC. The rearrangement joins TRBV7-9 to TRBJ2-1; weak D call: TRBD1 (6 bases). This CDR3 contains 14 residues. CDR1 is SEHNR and CDR2 is FQNEAQ in the germline V gene (reference sequence). V dropped 5 bases and J dropped 9 bases, with 17 bases sitting between them.

This clone was observed once. This chain joins TRBV2 and TRBJ2-2; a weak D match, TRBD1 (5 bases). The CDR3 has 14 residues. The V and J ends lost 3 bases and 6 bases respectively, with 11 bases between them. Per germline, CDR1 SNHLY and CDR2 FYNNEI. In DNA form, the CDR3 reads TGTGCCAGCAGTGACCCAGGGCAATCCGGGGAGCTGTTTTTT. This translates into CASSDPGQSGELFF.

This chain uses TRBV9 with TRBJ1-1; D unresolved. This CDR3 region has 15 residues. Per the germline V gene, CDR1 is SGDLS and CDR2 is YYNGEE. The V end was cut by 2 bases, the J end by 1 base, with 12 bases between. CDR3 sequence reads: CASSVGQETNTEAFF. The CDR3 DNA follows: TGTGCCAGCAGCGTTGGTCAGGAGACGAACACTGAAGCTTTCTTT.

This chain uses TRBV7-9 with TRBJ2-7, with TRBD1 identical over 8 bases. The CDR3 sequence is 17 residues long. J gave up 2 bases and V 1 base, and 10 bases lay outside the gene matches. The germline gives CDR1 SEHNR, CDR2 FQNEAQ (reference sequence). CDR3 coding DNA: TGTGCCAGCAGCTTAGGGAGAGGCGGACAGGGCACCTACGAGCAGTACTTC. Translation gives CASSLGRGGQGTYEQYF.

This clone was recorded once. The chain carries TRBV7-9 and TRBJ2-7; a possible D gene is TRBD1 (6 bases). CDR3 length: 15 residues. Trimming shortened V by 5 bases and J by 3 bases, and 17 bases separated the two germline ends. The germline gives CDR1 SEHNR, CDR2 FQNEAQ (reference sequence). The CDR3 region is CASSARWDKHYEQYF. The CDR3 DNA follows: TGTGCCAGCAGCGCTCGATGGGACAAACACTACGAGCAGTACTTC.

The chain links TRBV6-5 to TRBJ2-3; a weak D match, TRBD2 (5 bases). The CDR3 spans 15 residues. CDR1 is MNHEY, CDR2 SVGAGI, per germline. V lost 7 bases to trimming and J lost 3 bases, with 17 bases between them. CDR3 coding DNA: TGTGCCAGCAATCGAAGGGCTAGCAAGACAGATACGCAGTATTTT. Translated, it gives CASNRRASKTDTQYF.

V and J are TRBV7-8 and TRBJ1-4; D gene uncertain. The CDR3 has 14 amino acids. V was shortened by 3 bases and J by 8 bases, with 13 bases between the two germline ends. CDR1 and CDR2 from the germline V gene are SGHVS and FQNEAQ. In DNA form, the CDR3 reads TGTGCCAGCAGCTTGTCCGAGCTAAGCGAAAAACTGTTTTTT. Translation gives CASSLSELSEKLFF. The full variable domain, its missing parts supplied by reference TRBV7-8 and TRBJ1-4, is GAGVSQSPRYKVAKRGQDVALRCDPISGHVSLFWYQQALGQGPEFLTYFQNEAQLDKSGLPSDRFFAERPEGSVSTLKIQRTQQEDSAVYLCASSLSELSEKLFFGSGTQLSVL.

V gene TRBV19 combines with J gene TRBJ2-5, with 9 bases fitting TRBD2. CDR3 length: 14 residues. V lost 8 bases and J lost 5; bases outside the gene matches: 9. From germline, CDR1 is LNHDA and CDR2 SQIVND (reference sequence). As DNA, the CDR3 is TGTGCCAGTTACGGCGGGGGGGCCGGGGAGACCCAGTACTTC. Its protein product is CASYGGGAGETQYF.

The gene calls are TRBV2 and TRBJ1-5; tentative D call: TRBD1 (5 bases). The CDR3 loop spans 15 amino acids. From germline, CDR1 is SNHLY and CDR2 FYNNEI. V dropped 6 bases and J dropped 2 bases, with 14 bases sitting between them. In DNA form, the CDR3 reads TGTGCCAGCAGAAAGGCGACAGTGGGCAATCAGCCCCAGCATTTT. This codes for CASRKATVGNQPQHF.

The chain recombines TRBV4-3 with TRBJ2-5, with 9 bases aligning to TRBD2. CDR3 size: 16 residues. Trimming at V came to 2 bases and at J to 4 bases, leaving 8 bases not matched to a gene. Per germline, CDR1 LGHNA and CDR2 YSLEER. As DNA, the CDR3 is TGCGCCAGCAGCCAACTCGGGGGCGGGGGGGCAGAGACCCAGTACTTC. It codes for CASSQLGGGGAETQYF.

This clone was seen just once. The chain recombines TRBV6-5 with TRBJ2-1; D remains unclear. The CDR3 is 13 amino acids. Per the germline V gene, CDR1 is MNHEY and CDR2 is SVGAGI. V dropped 8 bases and J dropped 8 bases, with 16 bases sitting between them. CDR3 amino acids: CASSELGKDEQFF. The CDR3 DNA follows: TGTGCCAGCTCTGAGCTGGGTAAAGATGAGCAGTTCTTC.

The chain carries TRBV5-6 and TRBJ1-4; D not certain. CDR3 length: 13 residues. Germline CDR1 is SGHDT and CDR2 is YYEEEE. The ends were cut back, 6 bases at V and 5 bases at J, with 11 bases in the middle. The CDR3 loop is CASTFQQNEKLFF. For the CDR3, the DNA is TGTGCCAGCACATTTCAGCAAAATGAAAAACTGTTTTTT.

V gene TRBV3-1 (or the pseudogene TRBV3-2) combines with J gene TRBJ2-7; 10 bases are shared with TRBD2. The CDR3 runs 15 residues. Looked up from germline, CDR1 is LGHDT and CDR2 is YNNKEL (reference sequence). V dropped 3 bases and J dropped 4; count of bases not matched to a gene: 6. The CDR3, as DNA: TGTGCCAGCAGCCACCTTAGCGGGGGGATTTACGAGCAGTACTTC. It specifies CASSHLSGGIYEQYF.

Here the CDR3 DNA reads TGTGCCAGCAGTGACCCTAGGGGGGTCACCGGGGAGCTGTTTTTT. Protein: CASSDPRGVTGELFF. V is TRBV25-1 and J is TRBJ2-2; tentatively, D is TRBD1 or TRBD2 (6 bases each). Deletions cut 3 bases from V and 4 bases from J, with 12 bases between. Germline CDR1 reads MGHDK; CDR2 reads SYGVNS. This CDR3 contains 15 residues.

DNA for the CDR3: TGTGCCAGCAGCCCCGACAGAACCGGGGAGCTGTTTTTT. Translation gives CASSPDRTGELFF. This chain uses TRBV7-8 with TRBJ2-2, with D perhaps TRBD1 (5 bases). Deletions cut 5 bases from V and 5 bases from J, with 9 bases between. Germline V gene sequence: CDR1 SGHVS, CDR2 FQNEAQ. There are 13 residues in the CDR3. The variable domain in full, completed from reference TRBV7-8 and TRBJ2-2, reads GAGVSQSPRYKVAKRGQDVALRCDPISGHVSLFWYQQALGQGPEFLTYFQNEAQLDKSGLPSDRFFAERPEGSVSTLKIQRTQQEDSAVYLCASSPDRTGELFFGEGSRLTVL.

The chain couples TRBV2 to TRBJ1-6, with unresolved D. CDR1 and CDR2 (germline): SNHLY, FYNNEI. The CDR3 totals 13 residues. Trimming removed 3 bases from V and 7 bases from J, with 7 bases in between. The CDR3 DNA reads TGTGCCAGCAGTGACAGTGGAAATTCACCCCTCCACTTT. Its translation is CASSDSGNSPLHF.

J is TRBJ2-2 and V is TRBV5-4; TRBD1 matches 8 bases. The CDR3 has 15 amino acids. V was clipped by 5 bases and J by 2 bases; unmatched bases: 5. Germline values: CDR1 SGHNT, CDR2 YYREEE (reference sequence). The CDR3 DNA follows: TGTGCCAGCAGGGACGGACAGGGAAACACCGGGGAGCTGTTTTTT. It translates to CASRDGQGNTGELFF. The variable domain in full, completed from reference TRBV5-4 and TRBJ2-2, reads ETGVTQSPTHLIKTRGQQVTLRCSSQSGHNTVSWYQQALGQGPQFIFQYYREEENGRGNFPPRFSGLQFPNYSSELNVNALELDDSALYLCASRDGQGNTGELFFGEGSRLTVL.